These T cell receptor beta chains were read from a single sample in a study of blood T cells in healthy people across ages. One entry per CDR3 protein results from TCRdb running MiXCR on the 5' RACE reads. The data hold about 1,800,000 distinct CDR3 sequences, with 28% observed a single time. Source material: blood. The receptors stem from a woman aged 30 to 39 in good health. CDR3s include the opening cysteine and the closing phenylalanine or tryptophan. D genes are given only for firm matches. Clone size appears in some rows only: once, few, many, or a class for an expanded clone.

cdr3_aa cdr3_nt j_call d_call clone_size v_call
CASSPVRDQPQHF TGTGCCAGCAGCCCCGTGCGAGATCAGCCCCAGCATTTT TRBJ1-5 NA once TRBV12-3/TRBV12-4
CASSLESTRLNTEAFF TGCGCCAGCAGCTTGGAGTCTACCCGGCTTAACACTGAAGCTTTCTTT TRBJ1-1 NA NA TRBV5-1
CSVETGGMGAFF TGCAGCGTAGAGACAGGGGGGATGGGAGCTTTCTTT TRBJ1-1 TRBD1 NA TRBV29-1
CASSPQTGPSSYEQYF TGTGCCAGCAGCCCTCAGACAGGTCCCAGCTCCTACGAGCAGTACTTC TRBJ2-7 NA many TRBV9
CASSLSRRGYTF TGTGCCAGCAGCTTGAGTCGGCGGGGCTACACCTTC TRBJ1-2 NA many TRBV5-6
CAWGSGNSPLHF TGTGCCTGGGGGTCGGGGAATTCACCCCTCCACTTT TRBJ1-6 NA NA TRBV30
CASSGGPRGGTDTQYF TGTGCCAGCAGTGGGGGGCCCCGAGGTGGCACAGATACGCAGTATTTT TRBJ2-3 NA few TRBV2
CRATGKGYTF TGCAGGGCGACAGGGAAGGGCTACACCTTC TRBJ1-2 TRBD1 NA TRBV20-1
CASSSQRGGGDTQYF TGTGCCAGCAGTTCACAAAGGGGGGGAGGGGATACGCAGTATTTT TRBJ2-3 NA NA TRBV7-2
CASRTGVYTEQYF TGTGCCAGCAGGACAGGGGTCTATACCGAGCAGTACTTC TRBJ2-7 TRBD1 few TRBV12-3/TRBV12-4
CASGLGRVDQPQHF TGTGCTAGTGGTTTGGGCAGGGTTGATCAGCCCCAGCATTTT TRBJ1-5 NA few TRBV12-5
CASSGGQGVTYNEQFF TGTGCCAGCAGTGGGGGACAGGGGGTTACCTACAATGAGCAGTTCTTC TRBJ2-1 TRBD1 NA TRBV27
CASTPLDYGYTF TGTGCCAGCACCCCTCTCGACTATGGCTACACCTTC TRBJ1-2 NA many TRBV7-2
CATSRGQGRNEQFF TGTGCCACCAGCCGAGGACAGGGGAGGAATGAGCAGTTCTTC TRBJ2-1 TRBD1 many TRBV15
CASSYGWTENQPQHF TGTGCCAGCAGTTACGGATGGACAGAAAATCAGCCCCAGCATTTT TRBJ1-5 NA few TRBV6-6
CASGQGALPADTQYF TGTGCCAGCGGGCAGGGAGCCCTCCCAGCAGATACGCAGTATTTT TRBJ2-3 NA NA TRBV2
CATERHSQGGMNQPQHF TGTGCCACCGAGCGGCATTCTCAGGGAGGCATGAATCAGCCCCAGCATTTT TRBJ1-5 NA NA TRBV6-2/TRBV6-3
CARTTWPYGYTF TGTGCCCGCACTACGTGGCCGTATGGCTACACCTTC TRBJ1-2 NA NA TRBV5-6
CASQFVAGGYNYEQFF TGCGCCAGCCAATTCGTTGCAGGGGGTTACAACTATGAGCAGTTCTTC TRBJ2-1 TRBD1 NA TRBV10-1
CASSRFGNEQVF TGTGCCAGCAGCCGTTTCGGCAATGAGCAGGTCTTC TRBJ2-1 NA NA TRBV7-3
CASGFGGPQETQYF TGTGCTAGTGGTTTTGGGGGCCCTCAAGAGACCCAGTACTTC TRBJ2-5 NA NA TRBV12-5
CASSLGPQGTYGANVRTF TGTGCCAGCAGCTTGGGACCACAGGGGACATACGGGGCCAACGTCCGGACTTTC TRBJ2-6 TRBD1 NA TRBV5-6
CASSFLDRGDTEAFF TGTGCCAGCAGTTTCTTGGACAGGGGAGACACTGAAGCTTTCTTT TRBJ1-1 TRBD1 NA TRBV6-6
CASSPRPDNEQFF TGTGCCAGCAGCCCCCGGCCGGACAATGAGCAGTTCTTC TRBJ2-1 NA many TRBV12-3/TRBV12-4
CASGPRGLQETQYF TGTGCTAGTGGTCCAAGGGGCCTACAAGAGACCCAGTACTTC TRBJ2-5 NA few TRBV12-5
CSARDLTGGSYEQFF TGCAGTGCTAGGGATTTGACAGGGGGTTCCTACGAGCAGTTCTTC TRBJ2-1 TRBD1 NA TRBV20-1
CASKKTSGGADTQYF TGCGCCAGCAAGAAAACTAGCGGGGGGGCAGATACGCAGTATTTT TRBJ2-3 TRBD2 NA TRBV5-1
CASSTPTGVEAFF TGTGCCAGCAGCACCCCGACAGGTGTTGAAGCTTTCTTT TRBJ1-1 NA NA TRBV14
CSASPGQRVTYNEQFF TGCAGTGCCTCTCCGGGCCAGCGGGTTACCTACAATGAGCAGTTCTTC TRBJ2-1 NA few TRBV20-1
CASSTRPTGELFF TGTGCCAGCAGCACCCGGCCCACCGGGGAGCTGTTTTTT TRBJ2-2 NA NA TRBV7-2
CANSRTITYEQYF TGTGCCAACAGCAGGACTATTACCTACGAGCAGTACTTC TRBJ2-7 NA few TRBV21-1
CSATSPRGDNGVSGYTF TGCAGTGCGACCAGCCCAAGGGGGGACAACGGCGTTTCTGGCTACACCTTC TRBJ1-2 NA NA TRBV20-1
CSAQPGVNSPLHF TGCAGTGCCCAACCGGGGGTGAATTCACCCCTCCACTTT TRBJ1-6 NA few TRBV20-1
CASSERDRRTDTQYF TGTGCCAGCAGTGAGCGGGACAGACGCACAGATACGCAGTATTTT TRBJ2-3 NA NA TRBV6-6
CASKSAGTYNEQFF TGTGCCAGCAAATCAGCGGGAACCTACAATGAGCAGTTCTTC TRBJ2-1 TRBD2 many TRBV7-2
CASRQDRYEQYF TGTGCCAGCAGACAAGACAGGTACGAGCAGTACTTC TRBJ2-7 NA few TRBV2
CASSFHPGLAAETQYF TGTGCCAGCAGCTTCCACCCGGGACTAGCGGCGGAGACCCAGTACTTC TRBJ2-5 TRBD2 many TRBV7-3
CATSRDENLGYTF TGTGCCACCAGCAGGGACGAAAACTTGGGCTACACCTTC TRBJ1-2 NA NA TRBV15
CASAPRAVYGYTF TGTGCCAGCGCACCCAGGGCGGTCTATGGCTACACCTTC TRBJ1-2 NA NA TRBV6-6
CASSLRASPTTQYF TGTGCCAGCAGCTTGAGGGCCTCGCCTACGACGCAGTACTTC TRBJ2-7 NA NA TRBV11-1
CASRKGGSSYNEQFF TGTGCCAGCAGGAAAGGGGGTAGCTCCTACAATGAGCAGTTCTTC TRBJ2-1 NA NA TRBV6-2/TRBV6-3
CASRDRGLSNQPQHF TGTGCCAGCAGAGACAGGGGGCTTAGCAATCAGCCCCAGCATTTT TRBJ1-5 TRBD1 NA TRBV6-2/TRBV6-3
CASSQDRASVVYEQYF TGTGCCAGCAGCCAAGATCGGGCTAGCGTTGTATACGAGCAGTACTTC TRBJ2-7 NA many TRBV3-1
CSVALQSPHEPQHF TGCAGCGTTGCTCTTCAGAGTCCCCATGAGCCCCAGCATTTT TRBJ1-5 NA NA TRBV29-1
CASSPTGTSLYNEQFF TGTGCCAGCAGCCCCACCGGGACTAGCCTCTACAATGAGCAGTTCTTC TRBJ2-1 TRBD2 many TRBV7-2
CASSLAFGGSPSRLPGAFF TGTGCCAGCAGCTTGGCCTTCGGTGGGTCCCCCTCTAGGTTACCGGGGGCTTTCTTT TRBJ1-1 NA few TRBV5-5
CASSDRDRGLHEQYF TGCGCCAGCAGCGACCGGGACAGGGGCCTCCACGAGCAGTACTTC TRBJ2-7 TRBD1 NA TRBV5-1
CASSLRRYQETQYF TGTGCCAGCAGCTTAAGGCGGTACCAAGAGACCCAGTACTTC TRBJ2-5 NA many TRBV7-2
CASSRGNQETQYF TGTGCCAGCAGTCGAGGAAACCAAGAGACCCAGTACTTC TRBJ2-5 NA many TRBV6-5
CAISDLELASDEQFF TGTGCCATCAGTGATCTCGAACTAGCGAGCGATGAGCAGTTCTTC TRBJ2-1 TRBD2 NA TRBV10-3
CASRIAHETPYF TGTGCCAGCAGGATTGCACACGAGACCCCGTACTTC TRBJ2-5 NA NA TRBV28